This T cell receptor beta chain was recovered during a study of blood T cell repertoires in COVID-19. As for the study in general: Researchers got acute and convalescent COVID-19 samples from the United States, Italy and Spain. The cDNA or gDNA used as material had been derived from T cells, B-cell-depleted T cells, or PBMCs.

Trimming cost V 6 bases and J 5 bases; bases outside gene matches: 18. In germline, CDR1 is SGHAT, CDR2 FQNNGV. CDR3 length: 19 amino acids. In the source study's methods: Scientists estimated how many nucleated cells there were by amplifying reference gene primers. The protocol was immunoSEQ multiplex PCR, while the TCRdb copy is restricted to in-frame clones and leaves out a portion. V, J and clone size reflect that table, while D and trimming were determined from the DNA. The sample includes about 33,000 clones, 88% seen only once; the top ten take 6.3%. The sequence came from a human donor in a cohort sampled during active COVID-19. Material for sequencing was peripheral blood. The chain employs TRBV11-2 and TRBJ2-2; 10 nucleotides line up with TRBD2. CDR3 nucleotides: TGTGCCAGCAGGGGTGGTTGGCTAGCGGGGGCGCGGGAAACCGGGGAGCTGTTTTTT. Translated, it gives CASRGGWLAGARETGELFF.